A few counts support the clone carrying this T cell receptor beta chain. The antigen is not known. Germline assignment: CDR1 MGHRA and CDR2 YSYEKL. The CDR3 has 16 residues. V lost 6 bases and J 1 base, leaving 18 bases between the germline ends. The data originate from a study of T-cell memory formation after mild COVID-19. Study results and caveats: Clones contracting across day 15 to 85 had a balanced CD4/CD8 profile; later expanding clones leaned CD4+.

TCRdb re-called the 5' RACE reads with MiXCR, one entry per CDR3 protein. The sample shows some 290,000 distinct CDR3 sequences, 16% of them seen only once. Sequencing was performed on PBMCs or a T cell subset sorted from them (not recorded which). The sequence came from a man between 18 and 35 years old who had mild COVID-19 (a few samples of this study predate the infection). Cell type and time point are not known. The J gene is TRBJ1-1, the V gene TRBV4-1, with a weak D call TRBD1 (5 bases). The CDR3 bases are TGCGCCAGCAGTCTTTTCAGGGTAGGAGGGAACACTGAAGCTTTCTTT. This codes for CASSLFRVGGNTEAFF.